This T cell receptor (beta chain) was captured in a study of blood T cell repertoires in COVID-19. Study background: Some COVID-19 samples were acute and others convalescent; all came from the United States, Italy and Spain.

Data came from immunoSEQ multiplex PCR; TCRdb stores just in-frame clones and leaves some out. The table has about 88,000 clones, roughly 88% seen once; the top ten hold about 25%. This CDR3 spans 16 amino acids. Germline lookup yields CDR1 SSHAT and CDR2 FNYEAQ (reference sequence). J gave up 4 bases and V 4 bases, and 7 bases lay outside the gene matches. This chain connects TRBV7-7 to TRBJ2-3, with 11 bases identical to TRBD2. This receptor was identified in a human donor in a cohort sampled during active COVID-19. Specimen: peripheral blood. DNA for the CDR3: TGTGCCAGCAGCTCTGGACTAGCGGGTGCCCCAGATACGCAGTATTTT. The encoded protein is CASSSGLAGAPDTQYF.